This T cell receptor (beta chain) was captured in a study of T cell responses to AZD1222 COVID-19 vaccine. The CDR3 is 15 residues long. Germline loops: CDR1 SQVTM, CDR2 ANQGSEA. J gave up 0 bases and V 6 bases, and 9 bases lay outside the gene matches. Libraries were prepared by immunoSEQ multiplex PCR; TCRdb keeps only in-frame clonotypes and omits some of them. The repertoire consists of about 150,000 clones, with more than 75% occurring once and the leading ten covering less than 2%. This rearrangement joins TRBV29-1 to TRBJ1-1, with 8 bases fitting TRBD1. The sample here was peripheral blood, taken 28 days after the second AZD1222 dose. This receptor was identified in an adult who received the AZD1222 COVID-19 vaccine. CDR3 sequence: CSVNRGSVVNTEAFF. CDR3 nucleotide sequence: TGCAGCGTCAACAGGGGGTCGGTAGTGAACACTGAAGCTTTCTTT.